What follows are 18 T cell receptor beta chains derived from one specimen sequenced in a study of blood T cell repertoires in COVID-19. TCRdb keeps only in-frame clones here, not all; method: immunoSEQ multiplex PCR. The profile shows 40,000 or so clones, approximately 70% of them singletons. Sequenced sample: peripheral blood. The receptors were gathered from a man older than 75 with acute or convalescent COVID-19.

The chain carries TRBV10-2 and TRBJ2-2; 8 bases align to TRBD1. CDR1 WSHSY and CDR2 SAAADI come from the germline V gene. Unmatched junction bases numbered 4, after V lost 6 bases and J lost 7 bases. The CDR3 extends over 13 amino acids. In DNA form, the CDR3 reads TGCGCCAGCAGCCAGGGGGCCGGCGGGGAGCTGTTTTTT. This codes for CASSQGAGGELFF.

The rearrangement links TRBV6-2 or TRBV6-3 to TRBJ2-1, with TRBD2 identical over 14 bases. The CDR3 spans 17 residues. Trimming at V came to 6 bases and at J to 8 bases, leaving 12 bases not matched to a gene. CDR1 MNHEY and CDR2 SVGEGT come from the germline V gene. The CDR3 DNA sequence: TGTGCCAGCAGCAAGGGCGTCGGGACTAGCGGGAGAGATGAGCAGTTCTTC. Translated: CASSKGVGTSGRDEQFF.

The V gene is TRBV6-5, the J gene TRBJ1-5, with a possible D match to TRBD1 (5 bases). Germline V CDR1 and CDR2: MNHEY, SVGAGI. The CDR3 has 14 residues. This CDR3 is CATGGINSNQPQHF. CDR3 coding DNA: TGTGCGACCGGGGGGATCAATAGCAATCAGCCCCAGCATTTT.

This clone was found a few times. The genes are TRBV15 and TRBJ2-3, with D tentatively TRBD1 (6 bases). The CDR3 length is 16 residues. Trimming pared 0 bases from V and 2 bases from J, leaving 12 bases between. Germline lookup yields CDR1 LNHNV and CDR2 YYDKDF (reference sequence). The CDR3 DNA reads TGTGCCACCAGCAGAGATCAGCAGGGGTCCACAGATACGCAGTATTTT. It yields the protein CATSRDQQGSTDTQYF.

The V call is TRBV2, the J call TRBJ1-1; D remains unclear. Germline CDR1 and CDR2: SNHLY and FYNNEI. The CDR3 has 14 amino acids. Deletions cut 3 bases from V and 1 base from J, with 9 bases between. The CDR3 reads CASSDLFRNTEAFF. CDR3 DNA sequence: TGTGCCAGCAGTGATCTTTTCAGGAACACTGAAGCTTTCTTT.

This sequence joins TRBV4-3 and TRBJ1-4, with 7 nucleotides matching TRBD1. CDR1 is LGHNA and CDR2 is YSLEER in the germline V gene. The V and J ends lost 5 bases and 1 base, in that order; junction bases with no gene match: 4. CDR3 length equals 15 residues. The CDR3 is CASSSNRGTNEKLFF. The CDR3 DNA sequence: TGCGCCAGCAGCTCGAACAGGGGAACTAATGAAAAACTGTTTTTT.

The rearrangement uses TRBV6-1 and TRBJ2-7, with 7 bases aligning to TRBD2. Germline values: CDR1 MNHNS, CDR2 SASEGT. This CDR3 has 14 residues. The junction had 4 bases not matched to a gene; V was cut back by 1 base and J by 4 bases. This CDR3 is CASSEGQGGYEQYF. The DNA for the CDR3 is TGTGCCAGCAGTGAAGGGCAGGGAGGGTACGAGCAGTACTTC.

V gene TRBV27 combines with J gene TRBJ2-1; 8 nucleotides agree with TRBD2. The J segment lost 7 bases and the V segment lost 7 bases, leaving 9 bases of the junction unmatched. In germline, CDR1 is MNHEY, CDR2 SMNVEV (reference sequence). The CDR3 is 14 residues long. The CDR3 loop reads CASNGAGVKNEQFF. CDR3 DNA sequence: TGTGCCAGCAATGGAGCGGGAGTAAAGAATGAGCAGTTCTTC.

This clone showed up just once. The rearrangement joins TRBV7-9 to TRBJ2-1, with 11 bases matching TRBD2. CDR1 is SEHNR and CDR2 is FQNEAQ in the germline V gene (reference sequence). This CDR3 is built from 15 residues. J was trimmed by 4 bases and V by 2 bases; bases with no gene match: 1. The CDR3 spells CASSLLAGGYNEQFF. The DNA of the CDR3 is TGTGCCAGCAGCTTACTAGCGGGAGGATACAATGAGCAGTTCTTC.

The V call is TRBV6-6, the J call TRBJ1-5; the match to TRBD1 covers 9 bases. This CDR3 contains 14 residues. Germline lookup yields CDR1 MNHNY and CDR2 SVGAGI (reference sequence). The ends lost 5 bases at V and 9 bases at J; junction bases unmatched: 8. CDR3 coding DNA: TGTGCCAGCAGTACCGGGACAGGGATTGGGCCCCAGCATTTT. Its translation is CASSTGTGIGPQHF.

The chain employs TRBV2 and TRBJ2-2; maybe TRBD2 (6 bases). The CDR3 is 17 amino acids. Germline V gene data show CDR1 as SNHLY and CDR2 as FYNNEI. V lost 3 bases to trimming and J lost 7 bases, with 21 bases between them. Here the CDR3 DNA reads TGTGCCAGCAGTGATTGGGGGACTCCTCTCCGAGGCGGGGAGCTGTTTTTT. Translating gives CASSDWGTPLRGGELFF.

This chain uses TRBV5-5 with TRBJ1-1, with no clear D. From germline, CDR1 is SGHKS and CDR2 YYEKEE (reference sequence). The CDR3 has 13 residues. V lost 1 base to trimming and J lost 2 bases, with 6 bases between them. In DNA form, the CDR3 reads TGTGCCAGCAGCTTGAACAGCAACACTGAAGCTTTCTTT. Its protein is CASSLNSNTEAFF.

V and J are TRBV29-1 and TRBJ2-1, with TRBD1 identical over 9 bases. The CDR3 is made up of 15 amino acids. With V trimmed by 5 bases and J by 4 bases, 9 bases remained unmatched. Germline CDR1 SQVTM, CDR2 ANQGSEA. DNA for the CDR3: TGCAGCGTTAGTTCCGGGACAGGGAGGTACAATGAGCAGTTCTTC. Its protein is CSVSSGTGRYNEQFF.

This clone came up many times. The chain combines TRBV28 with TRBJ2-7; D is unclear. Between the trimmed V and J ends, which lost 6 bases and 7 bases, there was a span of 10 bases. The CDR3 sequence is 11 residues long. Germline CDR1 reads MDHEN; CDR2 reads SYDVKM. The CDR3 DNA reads TGTGCCAGCAGGGCTGGTGGTGAGCAGTACTTC. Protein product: CASRAGGEQYF.

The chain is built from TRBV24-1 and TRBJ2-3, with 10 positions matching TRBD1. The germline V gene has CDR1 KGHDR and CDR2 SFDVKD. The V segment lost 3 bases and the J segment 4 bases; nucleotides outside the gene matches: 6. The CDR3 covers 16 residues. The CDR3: CATSDRDRGIADTQYF. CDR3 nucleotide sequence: TGTGCCACCAGTGATAGGGACAGGGGCATCGCAGATACGCAGTATTTT.

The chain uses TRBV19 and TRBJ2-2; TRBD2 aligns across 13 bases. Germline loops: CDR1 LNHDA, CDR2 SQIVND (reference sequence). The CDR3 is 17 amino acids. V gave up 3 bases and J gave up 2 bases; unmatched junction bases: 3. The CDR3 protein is CASSIGLAGANTGELFF. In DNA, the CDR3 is TGTGCCAGTAGTATCGGACTAGCGGGAGCAAACACCGGGGAGCTGTTTTTT.

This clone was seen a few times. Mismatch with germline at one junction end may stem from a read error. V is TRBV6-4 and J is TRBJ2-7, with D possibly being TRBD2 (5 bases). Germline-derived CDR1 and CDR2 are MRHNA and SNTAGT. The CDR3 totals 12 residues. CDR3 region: CASRLASFEQYF. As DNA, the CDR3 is TGTGCCAGCAGGCTAGCTTCCTTCGAGCAGTACTTC.

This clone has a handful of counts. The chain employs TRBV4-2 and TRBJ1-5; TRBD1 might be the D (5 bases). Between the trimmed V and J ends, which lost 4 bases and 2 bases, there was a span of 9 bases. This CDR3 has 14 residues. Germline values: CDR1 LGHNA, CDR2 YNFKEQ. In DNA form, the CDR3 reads TGTGCCAGCAGCCGCGGGGGGGGCAATCAGCCCCAGCATTTT. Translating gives CASSRGGGNQPQHF.